This TCR beta chain derives from a study of cytomegalovirus exposure and HLA in healthy donors. Study-wide findings and caveats: The study put 150 to 200 TCR beta chains on its list as cytomegalovirus-associated.

The CDR3 consists of 17 residues. From germline, CDR1 is MGHRA and CDR2 YSYEKL. The V segment lost 1 base and the J segment 3 bases; nucleotides outside the gene matches: 10. A remark on this clone: As yet, its antigen is unknown.

Sequencing used immunoSEQ multiplex PCR; TCRdb keeps in-frame clones, though not all of them. The sample yields 250,000 or so clones, 90% seen once. The sequenced sample was PBMCs. This receptor was obtained from a woman aged 18-29 years in good health and CMV-seronegative. The chain has TRBV4-1 and TRBJ2-7; 9 bases are shared with TRBD1. DNA of the CDR3: TGCGCCAGCAGCCAAGGCGTCCCGGGACAGGGCCACTACGAGCAGTACGTC. Translation gives CASSQGVPGQGHYEQYV.